The source of this T cell receptor (beta chain) is a study of T cell responses to AZD1222 COVID-19 vaccine. Data came from immunoSEQ multiplex PCR; TCRdb stores just in-frame clones and leaves some out. The sample has 150,000 to 160,000 clones, over 80% seen once; the top ten hold 8% to 10%. General study points: CD4 TCRs associated with vaccination spanned spike, dominating at 160-218 and 743-854. Mostly white British, mostly female donors; authors suggested clonal diversity may be underestimated. Spike-specific TCR depth and breadth grew after two AZD1222 doses.

The count of this clone is one. The antigen remains unidentified. The TCR comes from an adult who received the AZD1222 COVID-19 vaccine. The starting material was peripheral blood, obtained 28 days after the second AZD1222 dose.

The CDR3 DNA is TGCAGTGCTAGGGAAGTAGCGGAGCAGTTCTTC. Protein product: CSAREVAEQFF. The chain has TRBV20-1 and TRBJ2-1, with a tentative D call TRBD2 (5 bases). The CDR3 loop spans 11 amino acids. Trimming took 3 bases from V and 10 from J, leaving 10 bases between them. The germline CDR1 and CDR2 sequences are DFQATT and SNEGSKA (reference sequence).